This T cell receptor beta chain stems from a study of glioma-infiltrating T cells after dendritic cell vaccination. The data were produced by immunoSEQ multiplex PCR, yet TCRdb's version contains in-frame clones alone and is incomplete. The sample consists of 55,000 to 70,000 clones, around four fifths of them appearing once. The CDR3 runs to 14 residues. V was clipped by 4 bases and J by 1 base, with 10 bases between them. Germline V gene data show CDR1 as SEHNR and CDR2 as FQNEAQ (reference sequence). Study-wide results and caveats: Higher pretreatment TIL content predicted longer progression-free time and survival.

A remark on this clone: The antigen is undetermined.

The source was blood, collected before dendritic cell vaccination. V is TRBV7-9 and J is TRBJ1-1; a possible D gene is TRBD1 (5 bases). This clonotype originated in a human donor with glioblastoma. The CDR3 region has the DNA TGTGCCAGCAGCTACCTGGGGGGGAACACTGAAGCTTTCTTT. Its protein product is CASSYLGGNTEAFF. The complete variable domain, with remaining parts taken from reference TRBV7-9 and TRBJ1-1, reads DTGVSQNPRHKITKRGQNVTFRCDPISEHNRLYWYRQTLGQGPEFLTYFQNEAQLEKSRLLSDRFSAERPKGSFSTLEIQRTEQGDSAMYLCASSYLGGNTEAFFGQGTRLTVV.